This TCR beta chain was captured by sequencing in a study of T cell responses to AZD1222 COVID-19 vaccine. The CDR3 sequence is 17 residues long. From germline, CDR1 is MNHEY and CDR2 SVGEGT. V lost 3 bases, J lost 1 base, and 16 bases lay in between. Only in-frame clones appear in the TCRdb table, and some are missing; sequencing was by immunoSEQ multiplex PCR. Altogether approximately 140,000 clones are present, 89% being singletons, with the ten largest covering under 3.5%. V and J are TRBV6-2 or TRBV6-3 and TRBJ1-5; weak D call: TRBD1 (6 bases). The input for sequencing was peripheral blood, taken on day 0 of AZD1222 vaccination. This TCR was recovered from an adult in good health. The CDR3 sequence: CASSYRGAVGSNQPQHF. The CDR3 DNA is TGTGCCAGCAGTTATCGGGGGGCGGTTGGGAGCAATCAGCCCCAGCATTTT.